This T cell receptor (beta chain) was captured in a study of T cells after yellow fever vaccination. As concerns this clonotype: Its specificity is unknown. Since a much larger clone is just one base distant, this may be a read error.

One entry per CDR3 protein results from TCRdb running MiXCR on the 5' RACE reads. The table has over 110,000 distinct CDR3 sequences, 7.7% seen once. The length of the CDR3 is 14 residues. Per the germline V gene, CDR1 is SGHVS and CDR2 is FQNEAQ. General study results and limits: A small proportion of clonotypes was detected in both the CD4 and CD8 compartments.

The source is a man aged 25 to 40 who received the YFV17D yellow fever vaccine. This material consisted of CD4+ T cells sorted from PBMCs, taken 5 days after the yellow fever booster vaccination. The rearrangement joins TRBV7-8 to TRBJ2-2, with 7 bases lining up with TRBD1. Written as DNA, the CDR3 is TGTGCCAGCAGTTACAACAGGGGCACCGAGGAGCTGTTTTTT. Translating it yields CASSYNRGTEELFF.